This T cell receptor beta chain was identified in a study of blood T cell repertoires in COVID-19. About the study: COVID-19 samples, acute and convalescent, were from the United States, Italy and Spain. Nucleic acid was either cDNA or gDNA, and it came from T cells, B-cell-depleted T cells, or PBMCs.

Seattle patients were enrolled during active infection and followed longitudinally. Trimming shortened V by 3 bases and J by 0 bases, and 9 bases separated the two germline ends. Germline V gene sequence: CDR1 LNHDA, CDR2 SQIVND (reference sequence). The CDR3 covers 15 residues. Source study methods: Estimated nucleated cell counts came from reference gene primer amplification. The repertoire was sequenced with immunoSEQ multiplex PCR; TCRdb's copy has only in-frame clones and lacks some. V, J and clone size reflect that table, while D and trimming were determined from the DNA. The table shows approximately 530,000 clones, with 85% to 90% occurring only once.

This clonotype was sampled from a woman in her forties or fifties with COVID-19, enrolled during active disease. The chain is built from TRBV19 and TRBJ2-4; tentative D call: TRBD2 (6 bases). The specimen sequenced was peripheral blood. CDR3 in amino acids: CASSITGVAKNIQYF. CDR3 nucleotide sequence: TGTGCCAGTAGTATCACGGGGGTAGCCAAAAACATTCAGTACTTC.